A single sample gave rise to the 31 T cell receptor beta chains below, sequenced in a study of CD8 T cells in Susac syndrome. cDNA came from about 0.5 to 1 ug RNA primed by random hexamers. TCRdb re-derived calls from the immunoSEQ multiplex PCR reads in MiXCR, one entry per CDR3 protein. Of approximately 160,000 distinct CDR3 sequences listed, about 90% were seen once; the top ten hold around 0.08%. Specimen: CD4+ T cells from PBMCs. The receptors here all came from a human donor in good health.

The gene calls are TRBV11-1 and TRBJ1-1; 7 positions agree with TRBD1. The CDR3 runs 15 residues. The trim removed 5 bases at V and 1 base at J, leaving 7 bases unmatched. Germline CDR1 and CDR2: SGHAT and FQDESV (reference sequence). CDR3 loop: CASSKGDSGNTEAFF. CDR3 in DNA: TGTGCCAGCAGCAAAGGGGACAGTGGGAACACTGAAGCTTTCTTT. The full variable domain, completed using reference TRBV11-1 and TRBJ1-1, is EAEVAQSPRYKITEKSQAVAFWCDPISGHATLYWYRQILGQGPELLVQFQDESVVDDSQLPKDRFSAERLKGVDSTLKIQPAELGDSAMYLCASSKGDSGNTEAFFGQGTRLTVV.

This chain uses TRBV24-1 with TRBJ2-3; the match to TRBD2 covers 7 bases. Trimming removed 3 bases from V and 5 bases from J; junction bases left unmatched: 7. From germline, CDR1 is KGHDR and CDR2 SFDVKD. This CDR3 region has 15 residues. In nucleotides, the CDR3 is TGTGCCACCAGTGATCCTCTGTCGGGGGGAGATACGCAGTATTTT. This gives the protein CATSDPLSGGDTQYF.

The V call is TRBV6-2 or TRBV6-3, the J call TRBJ2-7, with D maybe TRBD2 (6 bases). From germline, CDR1 is MNHEY and CDR2 SVGEGT. V lost 6 bases, J lost 0 bases, and 6 bases lay in between. There are 12 residues in the CDR3. In DNA form, the CDR3 reads TGTGCCAGCAGGACTAGCTCCTACGAGCAGTACTTC. Its protein is CASRTSSYEQYF.

The chain carries TRBV4-2 and TRBJ2-2; 7 bases line up with TRBD2. This CDR3 has 17 residues. In germline, CDR1 is LGHNA, CDR2 YNFKEQ. After removal of 0 bases from V and 5 bases from J, the junction contained 9 bases not matched to a gene. The CDR3 is CASSQEGGRAGTGELFF. CDR3 nucleotide sequence: TGTGCCAGCAGCCAAGAAGGAGGGAGGGCGGGGACCGGGGAGCTGTTTTTT.

V usage is TRBV5-1 and J usage is TRBJ2-1; no reliable D call. With 2 bases removed from V and 8 bases from J, the gap between germline ends came to 8 bases. CDR1 SGHRS and CDR2 YFSETQ come from the germline V gene. The length of the CDR3 is 12 residues. The CDR3 spells CASSFADDEQFF. CDR3 DNA sequence: TGCGCCAGCAGCTTCGCCGACGATGAGCAGTTCTTC.

The rearrangement links TRBV28 to TRBJ1-1; D is unresolved. Germline V CDR1 and CDR2: MDHEN, SYDVKM. The V gene lost 5 bases and the J gene lost 5 bases, with 12 bases spanning the gap. This CDR3 is built from 13 residues. CDR3 in DNA: TGTGCCAGCAGTGAGGGCCGGCAAACTGAAGCTTTCTTT. Protein sequence: CASSEGRQTEAFF.

The CDR3 DNA is TGTGCCAGCAGCGGGACAGGCTATGGAAACACCATATATTTT. Translated, it gives CASSGTGYGNTIYF. The J gene is TRBJ1-3, the V gene TRBV2; TRBD1 matches 8 bases. The CDR3 loop spans 14 amino acids. Germline-derived CDR1 and CDR2 are SNHLY and FYNNEI. V dropped 6 bases and J dropped 3; count of bases not matched to a gene: 4.

A single count supports this clonotype. V usage is TRBV5-1 and J usage is TRBJ1-2, with 9 positions matching TRBD1. CDR3 length: 13 amino acids. The V gene's germline CDR1 is SGHRS and CDR2 YFSETQ. The V segment lost 3 bases and the J segment 7 bases; nucleotides outside the gene matches: 4. CDR3 loop: CASSSGQGLGYTF. The CDR3 DNA reads TGCGCCAGCAGCTCGGGACAGGGTCTTGGCTACACCTTC.

The chain couples TRBV12-3 or TRBV12-4 to TRBJ2-2; D call uncertain. V gave up 1 base and J gave up 0 bases, with 6 bases separating them. The CDR3 totals 15 residues. CDR3 in DNA: TGTGCCAGCAGTTTAGGGGGTCCGAACACCGGGGAGCTGTTTTTT. It specifies CASSLGGPNTGELFF.

This chain joins TRBV7-9 and TRBJ2-5; TRBD2 aligns across 8 bases. There are 14 residues in the CDR3. After removal of 5 bases from V and 3 bases from J, the junction contained 5 bases not matched to a gene. The germline V gene has CDR1 SEHNR and CDR2 FQNEAQ (reference sequence). CDR3 in DNA: TGTGCCAGCAGCCTGGGGACTAGGAAAGAGACCCAGTACTTC. The encoded protein is CASSLGTRKETQYF.

The chain employs TRBV24-1 and TRBJ2-1, with 14 bases that match TRBD2. This CDR3 has 17 residues. Looked up from germline, CDR1 is KGHDR and CDR2 is SFDVKD. The V segment lost 4 bases and the J segment 3 bases; nucleotides outside the gene matches: 4. DNA for the CDR3: TGTGCCACCAGTGACCCAGGGACTAGCGGGAGCTACAATGAGCAGTTCTTC. This gives the protein CATSDPGTSGSYNEQFF.

The CDR3 bases are TGTGCCAGCAGTGAGGACGGCTCCTACGAGCAGTACTTC. This translates into CASSEDGSYEQYF. The rearrangement links TRBV2 to TRBJ2-7; D gene uncertain. There are 13 residues in the CDR3. Germline-derived CDR1 and CDR2 are SNHLY and FYNNEI. V was pared by 3 bases and J by 0 bases, with 6 bases between.

V usage is TRBV19 and J usage is TRBJ1-5; no clear D gene. V was shortened by 0 bases and J by 4 bases, with 10 bases between the two germline ends. Germline V gives CDR1 LNHDA, CDR2 SQIVND (reference sequence). The CDR3 has 15 residues. The CDR3 here is CASSIDLVSNQPQHF. Here the CDR3 DNA reads TGTGCCAGTAGTATAGATCTAGTGAGTAATCAGCCCCAGCATTTT. The variable domain in full, completed from reference TRBV19 and TRBJ1-5, reads DGGITQSPKYLFRKEGQNVTLSCEQNLNHDAMYWYRQDPGQGLRLIYYSQIVNDFQKGDIAEGYSVSREKKESFPLTVTSAQKNPTAFYLCASSIDLVSNQPQHFGDGTRLSIL.

Only one count was recorded for this clonotype. The chain joins TRBV6-5 to TRBJ1-6, with TRBD1 matching over 7 bases. This CDR3 comprises 14 residues. Germline V gives CDR1 MNHEY, CDR2 SVGAGI. With 7 bases clipped from V and 7 bases from J, the junction kept 7 bases outside the gene matches. CDR3 DNA sequence: TGTGCCAGCACCAACGGGGACAGAAATTCACCCCTCCACTTT. Translating gives CASTNGDRNSPLHF.

The chain links TRBV7-9 to TRBJ2-3; the match to TRBD1 covers 8 bases. The CDR3 is 14 residues long. The J segment lost 5 bases and the V segment lost 4 bases, leaving 5 bases of the junction unmatched. Germline values: CDR1 SEHNR, CDR2 FQNEAQ (reference sequence). The CDR3 region is CASSYPQGGDTQYF. The DNA for the CDR3 is TGTGCCAGCAGCTACCCACAGGGGGGAGATACGCAGTATTTT.

This chain links TRBV9 with TRBJ2-5; 11 bases align to TRBD2. Germline trimming cut 0 bases from V and 2 bases from J; bases unmatched to any gene: 9. The CDR3 extends over 18 amino acids. Germline CDR1 and CDR2: SGDLS and YYNGEE. For the CDR3, the DNA is TGTGCCAGCAGCGTAGCTACTTCTGGGACTAGCGGACAAGAGACCCAGTACTTC. It codes for CASSVATSGTSGQETQYF.

V and J are TRBV3-1 and TRBJ2-7, with a possible D match to TRBD1 (6 bases). Per germline, CDR1 LGHDT and CDR2 YNNKEL (reference sequence). This CDR3 comprises 13 residues. With 4 bases removed from V and 2 bases from J, the gap between germline ends came to 9 bases. The DNA for the CDR3 is TGTGCCAGCAGCCCCGCAGGGGCCTACGAGCAGTACTTC. It specifies CASSPAGAYEQYF.

This rearrangement joins TRBV11-3 to TRBJ2-2; D call uncertain. CDR3 size: 16 residues. Trimming removed 2 bases at V and 0 bases at J, with 10 bases between. CDR1 is SGHNT, CDR2 YENEEA, per germline. The CDR3 region has the DNA TGTGCCAGCAGCTTACGAGGTCAGACGAACACCGGGGAGCTGTTTTTT. Translation gives CASSLRGQTNTGELFF.

The chain is built from TRBV18 and TRBJ1-1; D perhaps matches TRBD1 (5 bases). The germline gives CDR1 KGHSH, CDR2 LQKENI. The CDR3 loop spans 13 amino acids. The V gene lost 11 bases and the J gene lost 5 bases, with 18 bases spanning the gap. The CDR3 is CAHKAREGTEAFF. The CDR3 region has the DNA TGTGCCCATAAGGCCAGGGAGGGAACTGAAGCTTTCTTT.

J is TRBJ1-2 and V is TRBV9, with D possibly matching TRBD1 (6 bases). The CDR3 runs 15 residues. Trimming pared 1 base from V and 2 bases from J, leaving 12 bases between. Germline CDR1 reads SGDLS; CDR2 reads YYNGEE. CDR3 sequence: CASSVTSQGNYGYTF. In nucleotides, the CDR3 is TGTGCCAGCAGCGTAACCAGTCAGGGGAACTATGGCTACACCTTC.

The chain links TRBV30 to TRBJ2-7, with a weak D call TRBD2 (7 bases). The V end was cut by 2 bases, the J end by 9 bases, with 11 bases between. Germline V CDR1 and CDR2: GTSNPN, SVGIG (reference sequence). This CDR3 spans 11 amino acids. The CDR3 region has the DNA TGTGCCTGGAGTTGGGAGGGGGTGCAGTACTTC. It is translated as CAWSWEGVQYF.

This sequence joins TRBV6-2 or TRBV6-3 and TRBJ2-2; no definite D call. The CDR3 spans 13 residues. Germline values: CDR1 MNHEY, CDR2 SVGEGT. V lost 6 bases, J lost 7 bases, and 12 bases lay in between. CDR3 residues: CASRWNRGGELFF. The DNA for the CDR3 is TGTGCCAGCAGATGGAACCGCGGCGGGGAGCTGTTTTTT.

The J gene is TRBJ2-2, the V gene TRBV9, with D possibly called TRBD1 or TRBD2 (7 bases each). Trimming stripped 0 bases from V and 1 base from J, with 13 bases between. The V gene's germline CDR1 is SGDLS and CDR2 YYNGEE. This CDR3 contains 17 residues. The DNA for the CDR3 is TGTGCCAGCAGCGTAGCAGGGGGGGCCAGGAACACCGGGGAGCTGTTTTTT. Translated: CASSVAGGARNTGELFF.

The chain uses TRBV27 and TRBJ1-1; 7 bases line up with TRBD1. CDR3 length: 16 amino acids. V lost 3 bases to trimming and J lost 1 base; unmatched junction nucleotides: 8. The germline V gene encodes CDR1 MNHEY and CDR2 SMNVEV (reference sequence). This CDR3 is CASSLTGLGGNTEAFF. The CDR3 DNA reads TGTGCCAGCAGTTTGACAGGGTTGGGGGGGAACACTGAAGCTTTCTTT.

The J gene is TRBJ2-7, the V gene TRBV9, with a weak D call TRBD1 (6 bases). Looked up from germline, CDR1 is SGDLS and CDR2 is YYNGEE. Trimming took off 0 bases at V and 2 bases at J, with 15 bases between the two ends. The CDR3 sequence is 16 residues long. CDR3 DNA sequence: TGTGCCAGCAGCGTAGGACCCCTCGAGGGGGCCTACGAGCAGTACTTC. This sequence encodes CASSVGPLEGAYEQYF.

The V gene is TRBV6-5, the J gene TRBJ2-6, with 7 bases that match TRBD1. The CDR3 has 15 amino acids. CDR1 is MNHEY, CDR2 SVGAGI, per germline. With 7 bases clipped from V and 2 bases from J, the junction kept 5 bases outside the gene matches. CDR3 nucleotides: TGTGCCAGCATGGGTACAGGGGCTGGGGCCAACGTCCTGACTTTC. Protein product: CASMGTGAGANVLTF.

The chain recombines TRBV4-1 with TRBJ1-1; D is possibly TRBD1 (5 bases). CDR1 and CDR2 (germline): MGHRA, YSYEKL. V lost 3 bases to trimming and J lost 5 bases, with 16 bases between them. CDR3 length: 15 amino acids. CDR3 protein: CASSHLGRGTTEAFF. The CDR3 DNA sequence: TGCGCCAGCAGCCACCTCGGGAGGGGTACGACTGAAGCTTTCTTT.

V and J are TRBV2 and TRBJ2-7; D tentatively fits TRBD1 or TRBD2 (5 bases each). V was clipped by 6 bases and J by 4 bases, with 16 bases between them. Germline CDR1 is SNHLY and CDR2 is FYNNEI. This CDR3 has 14 amino acids. CDR3 DNA sequence: TGTGCCAGCAGCCGAGGGGACCGGGCGTACGAGCAGTACTTC. Its translation is CASSRGDRAYEQYF. Supplemented by reference TRBV2 and TRBJ2-7, the full variable domain reads EPEVTQTPSHQVTQMGQEVILRCVPISNHLYFYWYRQILGQKVEFLVSFYNNEISEKSEIFDDQFSVERPDGSNFTLKIRSTKLEDSAMYFCASSRGDRAYEQYFGPGTRLTVT.

This clonotype was seen a single time. This chain uses TRBV4-3 with TRBJ1-4, with D uncertain. Germline CDR1 is LGHNA and CDR2 is YSLEER. CDR3 length: 16 residues. V was trimmed by 1 base and J by 2 bases, leaving 11 bases between them. CDR3 in DNA: TGCGCCAGCAGCCAAGGTGAGAGGCGGACTAATGAAAAACTGTTTTTT. It yields the protein CASSQGERRTNEKLFF.

This clonotype was recorded only once. This chain joins TRBV2 and TRBJ2-3; D unclear. Trimming stripped 0 bases from V and 2 bases from J, with 6 bases between. CDR3 length: 14 amino acids. The germline gives CDR1 SNHLY, CDR2 FYNNEI. This chain's CDR3 is CASSEARATDTQYF. The CDR3 DNA reads TGTGCCAGCAGTGAAGCAAGGGCCACAGATACGCAGTATTTT. Supplemented by reference TRBV2 and TRBJ2-3, the full variable domain reads EPEVTQTPSHQVTQMGQEVILRCVPISNHLYFYWYRQILGQKVEFLVSFYNNEISEKSEIFDDQFSVERPDGSNFTLKIRSTKLEDSAMYFCASSEARATDTQYFGPGTRLTVL.

The sample holds one count of this clonotype. The V and J genes are TRBV12-5 and TRBJ2-1; D gene unclear. The germline V gene has CDR1 LGHNT and CDR2 FRNRAP. The CDR3 is 15 amino acids. The V end was cut by 6 bases, the J end by 9 bases, with 21 bases between. The CDR3 nucleotides read TGTGCTAGTGGCCCCCGGGTATTGAGCGCTGGTGAGCAGTTCTTC. Protein: CASGPRVLSAGEQFF.